A single sample gave rise to the 11 T cell receptor beta chains below, sequenced in a study of cytomegalovirus exposure and HLA in healthy donors (dated by TCRdb to between 2016 and 2019). The method behind the library was the immunoSEQ multiplex PCR assay. For the multiplex PCR, a mixture combining 60 forward primers for TCR Vbeta segments and 13 reverse primers for TCR Jbeta segments was used. Here the immuneACCESS table is served through TCRdb, limited to in-frame sequences with V and J called. Missing clones are a known gap in these copies; in checked studies unresolved V genes cover under half, and the rest lacks a known reason. This sample has about 160,000 clones in its table, and around 81% of those were observed once. Roughly 13% of the sample is held by the ten biggest clonotypes. Source material: PBMCs. These receptors were collected from a woman aged 45-65 years in good health and CMV-seronegative.

This clone was counted a few times. This CDR3 is also generated by other DNA sequences in the sample. V is TRBV7-9 and J is TRBJ1-1; possibly TRBD1 for D (6 bases). Per germline, CDR1 SEHNR and CDR2 FQNEAQ (reference sequence). The V end lost 2 bases, the J end lost 1 base, and 8 bases lay between the germline ends. This CDR3 has 14 amino acids. CDR3 in DNA: TGTGCCAGCAGCTTAATCAGGGGGAACACTGAAGCTTTCTTT. It codes for CASSLIRGNTEAFF.

The chain uses TRBV30 and TRBJ2-3, with D perhaps matching TRBD1 (5 bases). V was trimmed by 3 bases and J by 0 bases, leaving 10 bases between them. Germline CDR1 reads GTSNPN; CDR2 reads SVGIG (reference sequence). This CDR3 is 14 amino acids long. Here the CDR3 DNA reads TGTGCCTGGAGGAGGAAGGGGAGCACAGATACGCAGTATTTT. Translating it yields CAWRRKGSTDTQYF.

This chain connects TRBV19 to TRBJ1-4; D is unclear. Germline V lookup: CDR1 LNHDA, CDR2 SQIVND (reference sequence). This CDR3 is built from 15 residues. Between the trimmed V and J ends, which lost 2 bases and 1 base, there was a span of 8 bases. The CDR3 region is CASSISAVTNEKLFF. The CDR3 DNA sequence: TGTGCCAGTAGTATATCGGCGGTAACTAATGAAAAACTGTTTTTT.

This clone was seen only a few times. The chain links TRBV6-5 to TRBJ1-2, with D tentatively TRBD1 (6 bases). Germline lookup yields CDR1 MNHEY and CDR2 SVGAGI. V was cut by 7 bases and J by 3 bases, with 21 bases left in between. The CDR3 runs 16 residues. The CDR3 region is CASTYAPGGDDYGYTF. CDR3 nucleotides: TGTGCCAGCACTTATGCCCCGGGGGGCGATGACTATGGCTACACCTTC.

The chain combines TRBV27 with TRBJ1-1; D is unresolved. Germline V gene lookup returns CDR1 MNHEY and CDR2 SMNVEV (reference sequence). The germline V and J ends were trimmed by 3 bases and 11 bases, with 16 bases remaining between them. CDR3 length: 13 amino acids. The CDR3 sequence is CASSFDSPRVAFF. CDR3 DNA sequence: TGTGCCAGCAGTTTCGATAGTCCGAGGGTTGCTTTCTTT.

The V and J genes are TRBV5-1 and TRBJ2-1, with TRBD2 matching 8 bases. Germline V CDR1 and CDR2: SGHRS, YFSETQ. Trimming at V came to 0 bases and at J to 4 bases, leaving 6 bases not matched to a gene. CDR3 length: 16 residues. CDR3 region: CASSLGLSGGYNEQFF. The CDR3 DNA is TGCGCCAGCAGCTTGGGATTGAGCGGGGGTTACAATGAGCAGTTCTTC.

V usage is TRBV7-2 and J usage is TRBJ1-2, with 12 positions matching TRBD1. With 5 bases clipped from V and 4 bases from J, the junction kept 2 bases outside the gene matches. CDR1 is SGHTA, CDR2 FQGNSA, per germline. This CDR3 is built from 14 residues. The CDR3 here is CASSLGQGAYGYTF. The CDR3 nucleotides read TGTGCCAGCAGCCTGGGACAGGGGGCCTATGGCTACACCTTC.

The chain joins TRBV6-1 to TRBJ2-2; 7 nucleotides match TRBD1. CDR1 and CDR2 from the germline V gene are MNHNS and SASEGT. V shed 6 bases, J shed 4 bases, and the junction held 8 bases outside the gene matches. The CDR3 is 15 amino acids. The CDR3 region is CASRAQQGPTGELFF. The CDR3 DNA is TGTGCCAGCAGGGCCCAACAGGGGCCCACCGGGGAGCTGTTTTTT.

This clone occurred once. V usage is TRBV11-3 and J usage is TRBJ2-5, with TRBD1 matching over 7 bases. Germline assignment: CDR1 SGHNT and CDR2 YENEEA. This CDR3 has 14 residues. The V segment lost 5 bases and the J segment 2 bases; nucleotides outside the gene matches: 5. CDR3 sequence: CASSQGGSQETQYF. CDR3 in DNA: TGTGCCAGCAGCCAAGGGGGCAGTCAAGAGACCCAGTACTTC. The whole variable domain, filled in from reference TRBV11-3 and TRBJ2-5, reads EAGVVQSPRYKIIEKKQPVAFWCNPISGHNTLYWYLQNLGQGPELLIRYENEEAVDDSQLPKDRFSAERLKGVDSTLKIQPAELGDSAVYLCASSQGGSQETQYFGPGTRLLVL.

The sample holds a few counts of this clone. CDR3 DNA: TGTGCCAGCAGCTTAGATACTGCGGGGGGCGGGACAGATACGCAGTATTTT. Protein: CASSLDTAGGGTDTQYF. The J gene is TRBJ2-3, the V gene TRBV11-3; TRBD2 aligns across 8 bases. CDR3 size: 17 residues. V dropped 0 bases and J dropped 3; count of bases not matched to a gene: 8. Per germline, CDR1 SGHNT and CDR2 YENEEA.

The chain combines TRBV2 with TRBJ2-3; D is unclear. The CDR3 sequence is 12 residues long. CDR1 SNHLY and CDR2 FYNNEI come from the germline V gene. The V gene lost 6 bases and the J gene lost 1 base, with 5 bases spanning the gap. This chain's CDR3 is CASSSGTDTQYF. For the CDR3, the DNA is TGTGCCAGCAGCTCCGGCACAGATACGCAGTATTTT.